These 3 T cell receptor beta chains share one sample of origin, sequenced in a study of immune characterization of retroperitoneal liposarcoma. Using its own MiXCR run on the PCR reads, TCRdb lists one record per CDR3 protein. The sample yields around 19,000 distinct CDR3 sequences, 37% seen once. Sequenced material: blood. These TCRs come from a male donor with retroperitoneal liposarcoma.

This clonotype showed up many times. V usage is TRBV12-3 or TRBV12-4 and J usage is TRBJ2-4; D is uncertain. The CDR3 extends over 15 amino acids. Deletions cut 7 bases from V and 0 bases from J, with 13 bases between. CDR3: CASTNQVAAKNIQYF. In nucleotides, the CDR3 is TGTGCCAGCACCAATCAGGTGGCAGCCAAAAACATTCAGTACTTC.

By share, this clonotype ranks as medium-sized. The chain couples TRBV7-6 to TRBJ2-5; D is possibly TRBD1 or TRBD2 (5 bases each). The CDR3 is 14 residues long. V lost 1 base and J 11 bases, leaving 17 bases between the germline ends. Germline lookup yields CDR1 SGHVS and CDR2 FNYEAQ. The chain's CDR3 is CASSLGGTFNEQYF. CDR3 nucleotide sequence: TGTGCCAGCAGCTTAGGGGGGACGTTCAATGAGCAGTACTTC.

There are a few counts of this clonotype. The gene calls are TRBV6-9 and TRBJ2-1, with a weak D call TRBD1 (6 bases). This CDR3 comprises 12 residues. With 3 bases removed from V and 7 bases from J, the gap between germline ends came to 7 bases. The germline V gene encodes CDR1 MNHGY and CDR2 SVAAGI. Written as DNA, the CDR3 is TGTGCCAGCAGTTACCAGGGGAATGAGCAGTTCTTC. This codes for CASSYQGNEQFF.